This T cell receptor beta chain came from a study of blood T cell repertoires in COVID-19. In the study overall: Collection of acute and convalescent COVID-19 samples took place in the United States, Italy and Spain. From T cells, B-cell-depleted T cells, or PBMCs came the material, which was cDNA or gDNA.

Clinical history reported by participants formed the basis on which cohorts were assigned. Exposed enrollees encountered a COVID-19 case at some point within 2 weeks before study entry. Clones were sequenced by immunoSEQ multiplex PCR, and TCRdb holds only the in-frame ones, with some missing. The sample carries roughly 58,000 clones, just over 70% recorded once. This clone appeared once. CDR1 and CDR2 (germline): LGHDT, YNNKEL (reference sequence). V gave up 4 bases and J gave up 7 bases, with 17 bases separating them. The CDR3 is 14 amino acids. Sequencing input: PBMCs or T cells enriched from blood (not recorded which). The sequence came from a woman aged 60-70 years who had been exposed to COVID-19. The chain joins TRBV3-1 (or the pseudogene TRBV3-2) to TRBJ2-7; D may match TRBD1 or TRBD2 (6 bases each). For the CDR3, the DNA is TGTGCCAGCAGCCGAGAGGGGGGAGTAGGTGAGCAGTACTTC. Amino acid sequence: CASSREGGVGEQYF.